The rows below give T cell receptor beta chains drawn from one sample of a study of blood T cell repertoires in COVID-19. Assay: immunoSEQ multiplex PCR; the TCRdb copy retains only in-frame clones and omits some. The table shows some 210,000 clones, with approximately 78% occurring only once. What was sequenced was PBMCs or T cells enriched from blood (not recorded which). The receptors were gathered from a man aged 40-49 years who had recovered from COVID-19. CDR3s include the opening cysteine and the closing phenylalanine or tryptophan. Fields, in order: D gene, J gene, V gene, clone size, CDR3 protein, CDR3 DNA. A D gene is named only where the DNA matches it firmly. Size values are once, few and many counts, or a class for expanded clones, and some rows have none.

>NA|TRBJ1-1|TRBV11-2|once
CASSHRSGGRRSGNTEAFF
TGTGCCAGCAGCCATCGGTCCGGGGGGCGCAGGTCTGGGAACACTGAAGCTTTCTTT
>NA|TRBJ2-3|TRBV5-1|NA
CASSLPGAYTDTQYF
TGCGCCAGCAGCTTGCCAGGGGCATACACAGATACGCAGTATTTT
>TRBD2|TRBJ2-1|TRBV19|NA
CASSDPGSGGLSSYNEQFF
TGTGCCAGTTCGGACCCGGGTAGCGGGGGGCTTAGCTCCTACAATGAGCAGTTCTTC
>NA|TRBJ2-7|TRBV5-1|NA
CASSLTGPTYEQYF
TGCGCCAGCAGCTTAACAGGCCCAACCTACGAGCAGTACTTC
>TRBD1|TRBJ1-1|TRBV29-1|NA
CSGPHRDRDMNTEAFF
TGCAGCGGACCCCACCGGGACAGAGATATGAACACTGAAGCTTTCTTT
>TRBD1|TRBJ1-1|TRBV7-9|NA
CASSTPQGAGEAFF
TGTGCCAGCAGCACTCCCCAGGGGGCTGGTGAAGCTTTCTTT
>NA|TRBJ1-3|TRBV18|NA
CASSRGGSSGNTIYF
TGTGCCAGCTCACGTGGGGGGAGCTCTGGAAACACCATATATTTT
>NA|TRBJ2-1|TRBV20-1|once
CSARVSEQFF
TGCAGTGCTAGAGTGAGTGAGCAGTTCTTC
>NA|TRBJ2-2|TRBV5-1|NA
CASSSLGAGELFF
TGCGCCAGCAGCTCGTTGGGAGCCGGGGAGCTGTTTTTT
>NA|TRBJ1-6|TRBV5-4|few
CASSREGVGAYSPLHF
TGTGCCAGCAGCCGTGAAGGGGTGGGGGCCTATTCACCCCTCCACTTT
>NA|TRBJ2-2|TRBV5-8|NA
CASSFASYGELFF
TGTGCCAGCAGCTTCGCCTCCTACGGGGAGCTGTTTTTT
>NA|TRBJ1-6|TRBV13|once
CASSLGLGASSSPLHF
TGTGCCAGCAGCTTAGGCCTAGGGGCGAGCAGTTCACCCCTCCACTTT
>NA|TRBJ2-1|TRBV19|NA
CASSSRGANEQFF
TGTGCCAGTAGCTCCCGGGGGGCCAATGAGCAGTTCTTC
>NA|TRBJ1-1|TRBV9|NA
CASSALRQANTEAFF
TGTGCCAGCAGCGCCCTGAGACAGGCGAACACTGAAGCTTTCTTT
>NA|TRBJ1-5|TRBV18|NA
CASSRLGLGSNQPQHF
TGTGCCAGCTCGCGATTGGGACTGGGTAGCAATCAGCCCCAGCATTTT
>NA|TRBJ1-1|TRBV27|once
CASSLYAGRRQNTEAFF
TGTGCCAGCAGTTTATACGCTGGCAGGAGGCAGAACACTGAAGCTTTCTTT
>NA|TRBJ2-5|TRBV24-1|NA
CATSDRREDRETQYF
TGTGCCACCAGTGATAGGCGGGAGGACAGGGAGACCCAGTACTTC
>TRBD1|TRBJ1-5|TRBV2|NA
CASRDVGQGRGYSNQPQHF
TGTGCCAGCAGGGACGTAGGACAGGGAAGGGGATATAGCAATCAGCCCCAGCATTTT
>NA|TRBJ1-3|TRBV11-2|NA
CASSHTSGGLGNTIYF
TGTGCCAGCAGCCATACCTCGGGGGGCCTGGGAAACACCATATATTTT
>TRBD1|TRBJ1-2|TRBV10-2|NA
CASIGTDGYTF
TGCGCCAGCATAGGGACAGATGGCTACACCTTC
>NA|TRBJ1-2|TRBV9|NA
CASSVDSQPNYGYTF
TGTGCCAGCAGCGTAGACAGTCAGCCTAACTATGGCTACACCTTC
>NA|TRBJ2-7|TRBV30|once
CAWSPGASYEQYF
TGTGCCTGGAGTCCAGGGGCGTCCTACGAGCAGTACTTC
>NA|TRBJ1-1|TRBV19|NA
CASSISGNTEAFF
TGTGCCAGTAGTATATCAGGGAACACTGAAGCTTTCTTT
>NA|TRBJ1-1|TRBV15|NA
CATSRDLGWAFF
TGTGCCACCAGCAGAGATCTGGGCTGGGCTTTCTTT
>TRBD2|TRBJ2-3|TRBV7-3|NA
CASSGRASGHTDTQYF
TGTGCCAGCAGCGGGCGAGCTAGCGGGCACACAGATACGCAGTATTTT
>NA|TRBJ2-6|TRBV3-1/TRBV3-2|NA
CASSQDVSSGANVLTF
TGTGCCAGCAGCCAAGACGTTAGCTCTGGGGCCAACGTCCTGACTTTC
>NA|TRBJ2-5|TRBV7-3|NA
CASSLDGGETQYF
TGTGCCAGCAGCTTAGACGGAGGAGAGACCCAGTACTTC
>TRBD1|TRBJ2-7|TRBV24-1|few
CATSDSAGTGGYEQYF
TGTGCCACCAGTGACTCCGCCGGGACAGGGGGTTACGAGCAGTACTTC
>NA|TRBJ1-2|TRBV12-2|NA
CASRLERGSGGPPYGYTF
TGTGCAAGTCGCTTAGAGAGGGGTTCAGGGGGGCCTCCCTATGGCTACACCTTC
>NA|TRBJ2-7|TRBV2|NA
CASKDGGAYEQYF
TGTGCCAGCAAGGATGGCGGAGCCTACGAGCAGTACTTC
>NA|TRBJ1-3|TRBV30|NA
CAWSVRGGLDTIYF
TGTGCCTGGAGTGTACGAGGAGGGTTGGACACCATATATTTT
>NA|TRBJ2-7|TRBV29-1|NA
CSARRNLLSYEQYF
TGCAGCGCACGGAGGAACCTCTTATCCTACGAGCAGTACTTC
>NA|TRBJ2-5|TRBV18|NA
CASSPGPFRRGTQETQYF
TGTGCCAGCTCACCGGGTCCCTTCAGGCGGGGCACTCAAGAGACCCAGTACTTC
>NA|TRBJ2-3|TRBV5-8|NA
CASSLRSDTQYF
TGTGCCAGCAGCCTTCGGTCAGATACGCAGTATTTT
>TRBD1|TRBJ2-7|TRBV7-9|few
CASSLGQGLYEQYF
TGTGCCAGCAGCTTGGGACAGGGCCTTTACGAGCAGTACTTC
>TRBD2|TRBJ2-5|TRBV2|NA
CASRGGGLTLGETQYF
TGTGCCAGCAGAGGCGGGGGGTTGACTTTAGGGGAGACCCAGTACTTC
>TRBD2|TRBJ2-1|TRBV5-6|NA
CASSYGLAGESSYNEQFF
TGTGCCAGCAGCTATGGACTAGCGGGGGAGAGCTCCTACAATGAGCAGTTCTTC
>NA|TRBJ1-3|TRBV14|NA
CASSQDRRGGNTIYF
TGTGCCAGCAGCCAAGATAGGAGGGGTGGAAACACCATATATTTT
>TRBD2|TRBJ2-1|TRBV3-1/TRBV3-2|NA
CASTVRGLADSPDDNEQFF
TGTGCCAGCACAGTTCGAGGGCTAGCGGACTCCCCCGACGACAATGAGCAGTTCTTC
>TRBD2|TRBJ2-1|TRBV18|NA
CASSLWTSGTNNEQFF
TGTGCCAGCTCGCTGTGGACTAGCGGGACAAACAATGAGCAGTTCTTC
>NA|TRBJ1-5|TRBV12-3/TRBV12-4|NA
CASRGDSNQPQHF
TGTGCCAGCAGAGGGGATAGCAATCAGCCCCAGCATTTT
>TRBD2|TRBJ2-5|TRBV27|NA
CASRRRTSGKQETQYF
TGTGCCAGCAGACGCAGGACTAGCGGAAAACAAGAGACCCAGTACTTC
>TRBD2|TRBJ2-3|TRBV28|NA
CASSPGTSGAGADTQYF
TGTGCCAGCAGCCCTGGGACTAGCGGCGCAGGGGCAGATACGCAGTATTTT
>NA|TRBJ2-1|TRBV2|NA
CASSGDITHGEQFF
TGTGCCAGCAGTGGAGACATAACCCACGGTGAGCAGTTCTTC
>TRBD2|TRBJ2-7|TRBV6-4|NA
CASLERELQGASYEQYF
TGTGCCAGCCTGGAGCGGGAGTTACAAGGGGCCTCCTACGAGCAGTACTTC
>TRBD1|TRBJ1-6|TRBV10-2|NA
CASRPREGASHGSPLHF
TGCGCCAGCAGGCCCCGGGAGGGGGCTAGCCACGGGTCACCCCTCCACTTT
>TRBD2|TRBJ2-2|TRBV3-1/TRBV3-2|NA
CASKTSGRARTAGELFF
TGTGCCAGCAAAACTAGCGGGAGGGCCCGGACCGCCGGGGAGCTGTTTTTT
>NA|TRBJ1-5|TRBV19|NA
CASSISNNQPQHF
TGTGCCAGTAGTATTTCTAATAATCAGCCCCAGCATTTT
>NA|TRBJ2-3|TRBV4-2|NA
CASSQGGRGDTDTQYF
TGTGCCAGCAGCCAAGGAGGGAGGGGGGACACAGATACGCAGTATTTT
>NA|TRBJ1-6|TRBV3-1/TRBV3-2|NA
CASSHRQDYNSPLHF
TGTGCCAGCAGCCACCGACAGGACTATAATTCACCCCTCCACTTT
>NA|TRBJ2-7|TRBV3-1/TRBV3-2|NA
CASSPVGDLSYEQYF
TGTGCCAGCAGCCCGGTGGGAGACCTTTCCTACGAGCAGTACTTC
>NA|TRBJ1-5|TRBV28|NA
CASNLAGPQHF
TGTGCCAGCAACTTGGCGGGGCCCCAGCATTTT
>NA|TRBJ2-3|TRBV5-6|NA
CASSSSPLARPTDTQYF
TGTGCCAGCAGCTCCTCTCCTCTAGCACGCCCCACAGATACGCAGTATTTT
>NA|TRBJ1-5|TRBV6-5|NA
CASSYYRDQPQHF
TGTGCCAGCAGTTACTACAGGGATCAGCCCCAGCATTTT